What follows describes a single TCR beta chain. The data were obtained in a study of T cell responses to AZD1222 COVID-19 vaccine. Trimming pared 4 bases from V and 4 bases from J, leaving 14 bases between. The CDR3 loop spans 15 amino acids. Germline assignment: CDR1 LGHNA and CDR2 YSLEER. Generated by immunoSEQ multiplex PCR, the TCRdb table keeps only in-frame clones and is missing some. The data show about 86,000 clones, roughly 90% seen once. The clonotype originates from an adult who received the AZD1222 COVID-19 vaccine. V and J are TRBV4-3 and TRBJ2-1; D gene uncertain. This sample comprised peripheral blood, obtained 28 days after the second AZD1222 dose. The CDR3 DNA follows: TGCGCCAGCAGCCCAACAATTGGAAATTACAATGAGCAGTTCTTC. This codes for CASSPTIGNYNEQFF.